The entry below describes one T cell receptor (beta chain). V was shortened by 7 bases and J by 5 bases, with 10 bases between the two germline ends. The CDR3 has 13 amino acids. Germline-derived CDR1 and CDR2 are KGHDR and SFDVKD. Assay used: immunoSEQ multiplex PCR; TCRdb lists only in-frame clones, some missing. This sample has 350,000 to 450,000 clones, with roughly 92% found just once. The data stem from a study of blood T cell repertoires in COVID-19. The rearrangement links TRBV24-1 to TRBJ1-4; no definite D call. The material sequenced was PBMCs or T cells enriched from blood (not recorded which). This TCR came from a woman in her thirties or forties who had been exposed to COVID-19. In DNA form, the CDR3 reads TGTGCCACCAGGGCGGCAGCAAATGAAAAACTGTTTTTT. This codes for CATRAAANEKLFF.